This entry features one T cell receptor beta chain sequence. The PCR used 60 Vbeta and 13 Jbeta primers. Libraries were prepared by immunoSEQ multiplex PCR; TCRdb keeps only in-frame clonotypes and omits some of them. The sample lists 150,000 to 200,000 clones, around 80% occurring once. This sample was taken from a study of cytomegalovirus exposure and HLA in healthy donors. Looking at the study overall: Earlier work reported 100 million to 130 million unique TCR beta sequences from about 190 million T cells.

CDR1 and CDR2 (germline): SGHVS, FNYEAQ. CDR3 size: 16 residues. Trimming took 7 bases from V and 5 from J, leaving 22 bases between them. The chain couples TRBV7-6 to TRBJ2-3; D is perhaps TRBD1 (6 bases). This TCR came from a male donor in good health and CMV-seronegative. Sequences were obtained from PBMCs. DNA of the CDR3: TGTGCCAGCACCCCAGGGGAATCGGGTCGGGGAGATACGCAGTATTTT. This encodes CASTPGESGRGDTQYF. The variable domain in full, completed from reference TRBV7-6 and TRBJ2-3, reads GAGVSQSPRYKVTKRGQDVALRCDPISGHVSLYWYRQALGQGPEFLTYFNYEAQQDKSGLPNDRFSAERPEGSISTLTIQRTEQRDSAMYRCASTPGESGRGDTQYFGPGTRLTVL.